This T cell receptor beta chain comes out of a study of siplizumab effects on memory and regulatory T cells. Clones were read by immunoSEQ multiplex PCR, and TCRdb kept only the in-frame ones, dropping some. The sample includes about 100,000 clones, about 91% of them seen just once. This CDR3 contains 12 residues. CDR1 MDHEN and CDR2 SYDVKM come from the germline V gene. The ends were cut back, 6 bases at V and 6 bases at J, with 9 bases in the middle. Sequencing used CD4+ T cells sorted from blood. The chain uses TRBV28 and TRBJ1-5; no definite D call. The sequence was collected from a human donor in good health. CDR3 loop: CASSRTAQPQHF. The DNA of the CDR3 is TGTGCCAGCAGCCGTACGGCTCAGCCCCAGCATTTT.